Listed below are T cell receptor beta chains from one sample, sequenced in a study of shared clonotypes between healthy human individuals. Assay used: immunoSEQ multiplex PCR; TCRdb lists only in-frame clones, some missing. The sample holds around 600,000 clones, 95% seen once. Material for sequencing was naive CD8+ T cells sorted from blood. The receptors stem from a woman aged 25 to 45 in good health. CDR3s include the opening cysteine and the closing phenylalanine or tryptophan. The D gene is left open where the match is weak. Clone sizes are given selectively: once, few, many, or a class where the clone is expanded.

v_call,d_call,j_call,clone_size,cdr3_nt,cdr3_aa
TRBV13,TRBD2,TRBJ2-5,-,TGTGCCAGCAGCTCCAATAGCGGGAGCAGGGAAGAGACCCAGTACTTC,CASSSNSGSREETQYF
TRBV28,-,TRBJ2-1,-,TGTGCCAGCAGCATATCGGGAAGCTCCTACAATGAGCAGTTCTTC,CASSISGSSYNEQFF
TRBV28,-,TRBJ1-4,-,TGTGCCAGCAGCCTAGGGAATGGTTTCCGAAAACTGTTTTTT,CASSLGNGFRKLFF
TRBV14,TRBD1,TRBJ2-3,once,TGTGCCAGCAGCCAAGAGGGACAGCCGTATACGCAGTATTTT,CASSQEGQPYTQYF
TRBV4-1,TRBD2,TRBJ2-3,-,TGCGCCAGCAGCCACCCCGGGGGGGGGACAGATACGCAGTATTTT,CASSHPGGGTDTQYF
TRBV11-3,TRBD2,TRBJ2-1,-,TGTGCCAGCAGCTCCGGACTAGCGGGAGCTCAGGACAATGAGCAGTTCTTC,CASSSGLAGAQDNEQFF
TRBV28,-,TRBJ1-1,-,TGTGCCAGCAGTTTGCGGGGCGCGAACACTGAAGCTTTCTTT,CASSLRGANTEAFF
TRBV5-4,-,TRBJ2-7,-,TGTGCCAGCAGCTTTAACGGTAGGGACTACGAGCAGTACTTC,CASSFNGRDYEQYF
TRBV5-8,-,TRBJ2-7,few,TGTGCCAGCAGCGCCGGGACCTACGAGCAGTACTTC,CASSAGTYEQYF
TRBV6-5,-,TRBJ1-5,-,TGTGCCAGCAGTTACATGGGCAATCAGCCCCAGCATTTT,CASSYMGNQPQHF
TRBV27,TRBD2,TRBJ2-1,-,TGTGCCAGCAGTCCCATTGGTAGCGGGACCTACAATGAGCAGTTCTTC,CASSPIGSGTYNEQFF
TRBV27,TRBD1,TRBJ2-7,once,TGTGCCAGCCGGGACAGGGAAAGGTACGAGCAGTACTTC,CASRDRERYEQYF
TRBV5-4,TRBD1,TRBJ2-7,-,TGTGCCAGCAGCTTGGGGACAGGGGTCGGCGAGCAGTACTTC,CASSLGTGVGEQYF
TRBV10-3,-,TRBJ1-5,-,TGTGCCATCAGTGAGTCGGGCGGGGGGCAGCCCCAGCATTTT,CAISESGGGQPQHF
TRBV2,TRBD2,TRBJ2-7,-,TGTGCCAGCAGTTCCTTACTAGCGGGAGCCTTCTACGAGCAGTACTTC,CASSSLLAGAFYEQYF
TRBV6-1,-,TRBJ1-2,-,TGTGCCAGCAGTTTTACAGGGAAAATTAACTATGGCTACACCTTC,CASSFTGKINYGYTF
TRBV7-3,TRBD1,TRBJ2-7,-,TGTGCCAGCAGCTTAGCGGGACAGGGGGCGAGGGAGCAGTACTTC,CASSLAGQGAREQYF
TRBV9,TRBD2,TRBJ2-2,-,TGTGCCAGCAGCGCTAGCGGGAGTCCATCCGGGGAGCTGTTTTTT,CASSASGSPSGELFF
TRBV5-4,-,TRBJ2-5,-,TGTGCCAGCAGCTTGGGCCAAGAGACCCAGTACTTC,CASSLGQETQYF
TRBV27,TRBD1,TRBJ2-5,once,TGTGCCAGCAGTTTCTACAGGGGCGAGACCCAGTACTTC,CASSFYRGETQYF
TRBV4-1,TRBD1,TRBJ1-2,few,TGCGCCAGCAGCCAAGATCCTGGTGAGGGACAGGGCCTGGCCATTTCTAACTATGGCTACACCTTC,CASSQDPGEGQGLAISNYGYTF
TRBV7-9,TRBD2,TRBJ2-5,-,TGTGCCAGCAGCCCCCCCATGTTTACTAGCGGGAGGGAAGAGACCCAGTACTTC,CASSPPMFTSGREETQYF
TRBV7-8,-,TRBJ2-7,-,TGTGCCAGCAGCCCGACCGTCACCTACGAGCAGTACTTC,CASSPTVTYEQYF
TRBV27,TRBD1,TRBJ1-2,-,TGTGCCAGCAGTTCGTCTGACAGGGGGATTTGGGGCTACACCTTC,CASSSSDRGIWGYTF
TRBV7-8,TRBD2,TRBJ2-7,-,TGTGCCAGCAGCTTGGCCGGGACTAGCGGAGCCTACGAGCAGTACTTC,CASSLAGTSGAYEQYF
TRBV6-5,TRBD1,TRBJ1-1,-,TGTGCCAGCAGACCTTACAGGGGGCTGAACACTGAAGCTTTCTTT,CASRPYRGLNTEAFF
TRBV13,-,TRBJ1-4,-,TGTGCCAGCAGCTTATCATTTTCTGAAAAACTGTTTTTT,CASSLSFSEKLFF
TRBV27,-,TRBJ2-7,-,TGTGCCAGCAGTTTAGAGGGATCCATCTCCTACGAGCAGTACTTC,CASSLEGSISYEQYF
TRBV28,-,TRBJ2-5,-,TGTGCCAGCAGTTTACCCGGGTTCAGGTGGCAAGAGACCCAGTACTTC,CASSLPGFRWQETQYF
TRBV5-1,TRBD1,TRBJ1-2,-,TGCGCCAGCAGCCCGACGCAGGGGGCCCATGGCTACACCTTC,CASSPTQGAHGYTF
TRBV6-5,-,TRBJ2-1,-,TGTGCCAGCAGCTTCCCCCCGGGAAGCAATGAGCAGTTCTTC,CASSFPPGSNEQFF
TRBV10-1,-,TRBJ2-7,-,TGCGCCAGCTCCGGCACGCCCATCGGCGAGCAGTACTTC,CASSGTPIGEQYF
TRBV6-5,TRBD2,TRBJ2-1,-,TGTGCCAGCAGTTCCCTACTAGCGGGAGGGCTCAATGAGCAGTTCTTC,CASSSLLAGGLNEQFF
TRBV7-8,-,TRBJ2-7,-,TGTGCCAGCAGCGCAGTCCGCTACGAGCAGTACTTC,CASSAVRYEQYF
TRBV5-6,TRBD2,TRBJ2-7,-,TGTGCCAGCAGCCCCGGACTAGGAACCTACGAGCAGTACTTC,CASSPGLGTYEQYF
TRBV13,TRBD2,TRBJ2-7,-,TGTGCCAGCAGCGGACGGACTAGCGGGACCTACGAGCAGTACTTC,CASSGRTSGTYEQYF
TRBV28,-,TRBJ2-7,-,TGTGCCAGCAGTTTATTTTACCGCGAGCAGTACTTC,CASSLFYREQYF
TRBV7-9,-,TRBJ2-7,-,TGTGCCAGCAGCTCGGACAGTACCTACGAGCAGTACTTC,CASSSDSTYEQYF
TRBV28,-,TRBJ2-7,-,TGTGCCAGCATACCGACGGACTCCTACGAGCAGTACTTC,CASIPTDSYEQYF
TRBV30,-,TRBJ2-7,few,TGTGCCTGGAGCCAAGGGACGGGTGAGCAGTACTTC,CAWSQGTGEQYF
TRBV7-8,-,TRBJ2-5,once,TGTGCCAGCACCCAGCTTTTGGCGTACCAAGAGACCCAGTACTTC,CASTQLLAYQETQYF
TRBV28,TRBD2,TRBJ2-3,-,TGTGCCAGCAGTCTCGGGACTAGCGAAAGCACAGATACGCAGTATTTT,CASSLGTSESTDTQYF
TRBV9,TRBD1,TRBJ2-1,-,TGTGCCAGCAGCGTAGCTACAGGGGTAACCTACAATGAGCAGTTCTTC,CASSVATGVTYNEQFF
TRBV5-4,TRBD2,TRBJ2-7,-,TGTGCCAGCAGCTCTAGCGGGGGGGATCCCTACGAGCAGTACTTC,CASSSSGGDPYEQYF
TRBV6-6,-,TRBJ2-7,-,TGTGCCAGCAGTCCTGTTAGCGCCTACGAGCAGTACTTC,CASSPVSAYEQYF
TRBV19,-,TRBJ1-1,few,TGTGCCAGTAGTATTTCAAGCAGGTTGAACACTGAAGCTTTCTTT,CASSISSRLNTEAFF
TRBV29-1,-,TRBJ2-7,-,TGCAGCGTTGAATTGCAGGGTTCCTACGAGCAGTACTTC,CSVELQGSYEQYF
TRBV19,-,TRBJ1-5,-,TGTGCCAGTAGTATCACGGGGAGTAGCAATCAGCCCCAGCATTTT,CASSITGSSNQPQHF
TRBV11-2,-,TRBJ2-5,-,TGTGCCAGCAGCCGGATTAGGGGGGAGACCCAGTACTTC,CASSRIRGETQYF
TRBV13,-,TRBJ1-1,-,TGTGCCAGCAGCGCACAGGGTGTCCCTGAAGCTTTCTTT,CASSAQGVPEAFF
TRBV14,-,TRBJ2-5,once,TGTGCCAGCAGCCAAGATAGGTTCCCCGGGGAGACCCAGTACTTC,CASSQDRFPGETQYF
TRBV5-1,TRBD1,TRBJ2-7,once,TGCGCCAGCAGCTTGGGGGCGAGGGGGCGCGACGAGCAGTACTTC,CASSLGARGRDEQYF
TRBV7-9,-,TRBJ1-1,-,TGTGCCAGCAGCTTAGAGCAGTCCAGGGCCGAAGCTTTCTTT,CASSLEQSRAEAFF
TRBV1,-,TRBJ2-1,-,TGCACCAGCAGCCAAGCGATACACAGGGGTGAGGGCACGGATGAGCAGTTCTTC,CTSSQAIHRGEGTDEQFF
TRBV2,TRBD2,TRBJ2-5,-,TGTGCCAGCAGTCCCGGTTGGAGCCTAGCGGGAGACGGGTACCAAGAGACCCAGTACTTC,CASSPGWSLAGDGYQETQYF
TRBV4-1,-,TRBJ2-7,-,TGCGCCAGCAGCCAAGTGGGGACTTTCCACGAGCAGTACTTC,CASSQVGTFHEQYF
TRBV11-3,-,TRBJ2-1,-,TGTGCCAGCAGCGGCGTGACCAATGAGCAGTTCTTC,CASSGVTNEQFF
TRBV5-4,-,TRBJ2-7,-,TGTGCCAGCAGCTCTGACAGCTACGAGCAGTACTTC,CASSSDSYEQYF
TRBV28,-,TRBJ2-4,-,TGTGCCAGCAGTCCCCAGGCAGGGCCCTCGGACATTCAGTACTTC,CASSPQAGPSDIQYF
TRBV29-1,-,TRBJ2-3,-,TGCAGCGTTGCCCCCGGGGGTCCCACAGATACGCAGTATTTT,CSVAPGGPTDTQYF